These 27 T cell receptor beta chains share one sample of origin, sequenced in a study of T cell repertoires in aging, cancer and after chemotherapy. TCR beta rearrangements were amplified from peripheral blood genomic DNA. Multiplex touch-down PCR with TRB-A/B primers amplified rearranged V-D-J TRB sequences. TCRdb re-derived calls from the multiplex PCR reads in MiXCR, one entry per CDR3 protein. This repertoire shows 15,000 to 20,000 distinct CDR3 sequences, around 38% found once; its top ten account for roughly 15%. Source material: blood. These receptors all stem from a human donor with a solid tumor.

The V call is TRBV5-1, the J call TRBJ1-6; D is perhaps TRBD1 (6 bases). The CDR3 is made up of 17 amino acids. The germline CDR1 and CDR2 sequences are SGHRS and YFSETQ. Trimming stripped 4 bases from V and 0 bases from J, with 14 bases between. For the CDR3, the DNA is TGCGCCAGCAGCATGATGCAAGGGGGCTCCTATAATTCACCCCTCCACTTT. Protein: CASSMMQGGSYNSPLHF. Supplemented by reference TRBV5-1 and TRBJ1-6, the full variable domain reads KAGVTQTPRYLIKTRGQQVTLSCSPISGHRSVSWYQQTPGQGLQFLFEYFSETQRNKGNFPGRFSGRQFSNSRSEMNVSTLELGDSALYLCASSMMQGGSYNSPLHFGNGTRLTVT.

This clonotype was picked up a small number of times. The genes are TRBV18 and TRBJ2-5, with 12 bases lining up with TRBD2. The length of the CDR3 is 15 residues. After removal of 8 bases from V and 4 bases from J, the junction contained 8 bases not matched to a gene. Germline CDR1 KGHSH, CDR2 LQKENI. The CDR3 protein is CASGLAGIRRETQYF. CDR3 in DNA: TGTGCCAGCGGACTAGCGGGGATCAGGAGAGAGACCCAGTACTTC.

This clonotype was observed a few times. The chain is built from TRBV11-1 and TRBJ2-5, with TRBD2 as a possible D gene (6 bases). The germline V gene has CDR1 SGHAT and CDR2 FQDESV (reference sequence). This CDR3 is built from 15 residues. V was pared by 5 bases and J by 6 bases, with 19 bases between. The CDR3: CASSGREYKKKTQYF. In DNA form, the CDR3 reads TGTGCCAGCAGCGGACGGGAGTACAAAAAAAAGACCCAGTACTTC.

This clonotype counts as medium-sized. CDR3 in DNA: TGTGCCAGCAGTCGAAATCTAGCGAGCGCGAACACCGGGGAGCTGTTTTTT. This codes for CASSRNLASANTGELFF. V and J are TRBV6-5 and TRBJ2-2, with D possibly TRBD2 on 6 matching bases. CDR1 is MNHEY, CDR2 SVGAGI, per germline. The CDR3 runs to 17 residues. Trimming stripped 5 bases from V and 0 bases from J, with 16 bases between.

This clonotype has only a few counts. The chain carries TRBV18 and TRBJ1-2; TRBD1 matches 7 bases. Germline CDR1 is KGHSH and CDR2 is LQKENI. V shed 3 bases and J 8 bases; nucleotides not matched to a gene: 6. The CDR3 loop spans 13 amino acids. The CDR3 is CASSPDRVEGYTF. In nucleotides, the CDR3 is TGTGCCAGCTCACCCGACAGGGTGGAGGGCTACACCTTC.

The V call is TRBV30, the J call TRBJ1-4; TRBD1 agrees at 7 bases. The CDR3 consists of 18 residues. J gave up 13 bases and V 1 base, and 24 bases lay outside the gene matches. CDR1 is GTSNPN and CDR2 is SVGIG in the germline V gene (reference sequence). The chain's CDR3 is CAWSGRGGPGALNDRLFF. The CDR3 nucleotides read TGTGCCTGGAGTGGCAGGGGGGGTCCCGGGGCCCTTAATGATAGACTGTTTTTT.

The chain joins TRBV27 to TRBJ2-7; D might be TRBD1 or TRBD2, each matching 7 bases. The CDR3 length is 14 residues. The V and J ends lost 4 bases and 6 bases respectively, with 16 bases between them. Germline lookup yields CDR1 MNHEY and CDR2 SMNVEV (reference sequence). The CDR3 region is CASSWEGAASEQYF. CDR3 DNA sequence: TGTGCCAGCAGTTGGGAGGGGGCGGCAAGCGAGCAGTACTTC.

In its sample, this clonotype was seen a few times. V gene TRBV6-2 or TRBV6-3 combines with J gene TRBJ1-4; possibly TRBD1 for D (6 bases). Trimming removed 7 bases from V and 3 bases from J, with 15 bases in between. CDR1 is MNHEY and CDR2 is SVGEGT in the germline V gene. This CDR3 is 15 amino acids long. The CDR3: CASNTIGQSNEKLFF. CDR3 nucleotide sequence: TGTGCCAGCAATACGATCGGACAGTCTAATGAAAAACTGTTTTTT.

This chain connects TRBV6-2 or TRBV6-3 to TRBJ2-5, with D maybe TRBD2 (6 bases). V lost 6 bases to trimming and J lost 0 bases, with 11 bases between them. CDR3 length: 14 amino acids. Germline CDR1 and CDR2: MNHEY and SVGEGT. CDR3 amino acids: CASRDWTNQETQYF. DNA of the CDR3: TGTGCCAGCAGGGATTGGACTAACCAAGAGACCCAGTACTTC.

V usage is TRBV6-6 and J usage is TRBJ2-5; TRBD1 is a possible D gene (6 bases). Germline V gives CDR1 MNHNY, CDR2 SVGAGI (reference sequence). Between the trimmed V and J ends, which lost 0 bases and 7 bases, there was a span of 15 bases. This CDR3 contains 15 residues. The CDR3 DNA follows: TGTGCCAGCAGTTACTCGACAGCTCTAGGGGGGACCCAGTACTTC. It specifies CASSYSTALGGTQYF.

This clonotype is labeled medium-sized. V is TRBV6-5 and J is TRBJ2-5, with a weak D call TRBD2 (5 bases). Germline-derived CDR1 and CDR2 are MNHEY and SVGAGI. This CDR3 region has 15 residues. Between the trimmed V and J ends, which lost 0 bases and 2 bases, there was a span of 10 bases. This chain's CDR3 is CASSYSRGNQETQYF. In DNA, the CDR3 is TGTGCCAGCAGTTACTCGAGAGGGAATCAAGAGACCCAGTACTTC.

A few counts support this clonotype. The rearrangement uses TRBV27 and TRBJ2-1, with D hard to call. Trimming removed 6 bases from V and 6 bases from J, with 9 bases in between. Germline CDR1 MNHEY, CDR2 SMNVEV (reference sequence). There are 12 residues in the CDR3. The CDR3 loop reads CASSPWGNEQFF. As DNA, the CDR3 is TGTGCCAGCAGCCCCTGGGGCAATGAGCAGTTCTTC.

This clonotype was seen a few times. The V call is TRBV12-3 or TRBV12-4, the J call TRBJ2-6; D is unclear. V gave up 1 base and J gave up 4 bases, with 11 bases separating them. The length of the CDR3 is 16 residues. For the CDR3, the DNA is TGTGCCAGCAGTTTAGTGTTCAGGAGCGGGGCCAACGTCCTGACTTTC. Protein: CASSLVFRSGANVLTF.

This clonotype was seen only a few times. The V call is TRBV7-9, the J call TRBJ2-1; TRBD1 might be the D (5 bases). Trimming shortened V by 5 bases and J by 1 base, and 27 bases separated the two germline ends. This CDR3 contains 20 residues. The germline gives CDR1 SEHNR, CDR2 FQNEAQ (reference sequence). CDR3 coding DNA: TGTGCCAGCAGCCCGCCTAGGACAAGGCTTTTAACATGGTCCTACAATGAGCAGTTCTTC. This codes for CASSPPRTRLLTWSYNEQFF.

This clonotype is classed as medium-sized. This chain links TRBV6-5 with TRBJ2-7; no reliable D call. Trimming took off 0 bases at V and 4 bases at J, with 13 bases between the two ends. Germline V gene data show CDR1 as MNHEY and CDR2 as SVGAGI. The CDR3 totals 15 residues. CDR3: CASSYSVSAPYEQYF. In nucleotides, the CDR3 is TGTGCCAGCAGTTACTCGGTCAGCGCGCCTTACGAGCAGTACTTC.

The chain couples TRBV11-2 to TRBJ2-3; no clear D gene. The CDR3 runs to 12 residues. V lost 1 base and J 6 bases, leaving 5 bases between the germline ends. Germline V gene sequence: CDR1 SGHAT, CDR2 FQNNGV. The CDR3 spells CASSLVSDTQYF. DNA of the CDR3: TGTGCCAGCAGCTTAGTTTCTGATACGCAGTATTTT.

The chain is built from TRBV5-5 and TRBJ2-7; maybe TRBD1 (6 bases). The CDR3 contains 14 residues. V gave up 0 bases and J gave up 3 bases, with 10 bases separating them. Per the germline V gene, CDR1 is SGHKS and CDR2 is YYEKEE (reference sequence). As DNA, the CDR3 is TGTGCCAGCAGCTTGGGACAGGTGATCTACGAGCAGTACTTC. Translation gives CASSLGQVIYEQYF.

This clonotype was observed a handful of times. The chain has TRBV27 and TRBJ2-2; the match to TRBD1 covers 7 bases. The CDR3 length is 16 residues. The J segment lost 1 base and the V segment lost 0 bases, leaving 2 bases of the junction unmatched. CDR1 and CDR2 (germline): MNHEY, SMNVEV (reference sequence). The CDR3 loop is CASSLSGQLNTGELFF. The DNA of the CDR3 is TGTGCCAGCAGTTTATCGGGACAGCTGAACACCGGGGAGCTGTTTTTT.

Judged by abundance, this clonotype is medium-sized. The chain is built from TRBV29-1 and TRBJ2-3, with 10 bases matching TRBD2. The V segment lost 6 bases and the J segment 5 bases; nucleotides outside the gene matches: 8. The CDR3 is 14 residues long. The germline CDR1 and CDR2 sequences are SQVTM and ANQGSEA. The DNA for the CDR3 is TGCAGCGTGGGGGTGGCTAGCGGGGGAGATACGCAGTATTTT. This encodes CSVGVASGGDTQYF.

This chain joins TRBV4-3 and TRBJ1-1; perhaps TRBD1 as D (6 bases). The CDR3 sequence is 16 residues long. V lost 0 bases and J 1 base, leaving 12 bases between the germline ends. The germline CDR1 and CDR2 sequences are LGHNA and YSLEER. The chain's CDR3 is CASSQDRTDRNTEAFF. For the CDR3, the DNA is TGCGCCAGCAGCCAAGATCGGACAGACAGGAACACTGAAGCTTTCTTT.

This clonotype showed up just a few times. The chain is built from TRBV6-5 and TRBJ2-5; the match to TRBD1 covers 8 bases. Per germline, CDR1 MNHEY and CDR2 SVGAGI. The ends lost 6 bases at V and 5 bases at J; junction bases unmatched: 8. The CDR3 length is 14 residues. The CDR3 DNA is TGTGCCAGCAGCCCTGACAGGGGTCGGGAGACCCAGTACTTC. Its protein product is CASSPDRGRETQYF.

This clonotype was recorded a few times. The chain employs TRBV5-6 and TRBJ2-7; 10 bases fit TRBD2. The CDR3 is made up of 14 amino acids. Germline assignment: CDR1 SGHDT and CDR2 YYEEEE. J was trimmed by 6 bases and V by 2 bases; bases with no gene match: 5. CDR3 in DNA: TGTGCCAGCAGCTTTATAGCGGGAGGTCTCGAGCAGTACTTC. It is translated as CASSFIAGGLEQYF.

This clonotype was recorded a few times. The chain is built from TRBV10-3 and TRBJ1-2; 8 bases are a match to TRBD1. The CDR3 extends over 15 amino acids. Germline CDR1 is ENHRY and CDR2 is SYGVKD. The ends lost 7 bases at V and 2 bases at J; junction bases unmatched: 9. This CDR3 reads CAITQRTGTNYGYTF. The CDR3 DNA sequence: TGTGCCATCACCCAGAGGACAGGGACGAACTATGGCTACACCTTC.

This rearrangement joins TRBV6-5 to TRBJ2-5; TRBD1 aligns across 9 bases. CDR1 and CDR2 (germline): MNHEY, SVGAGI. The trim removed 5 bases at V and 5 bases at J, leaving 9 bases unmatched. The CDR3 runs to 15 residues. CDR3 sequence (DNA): TGTGCCAGCAGTCCCTGGGACAGGGAAAAGGAGACCCAGTACTTC. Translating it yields CASSPWDREKETQYF.

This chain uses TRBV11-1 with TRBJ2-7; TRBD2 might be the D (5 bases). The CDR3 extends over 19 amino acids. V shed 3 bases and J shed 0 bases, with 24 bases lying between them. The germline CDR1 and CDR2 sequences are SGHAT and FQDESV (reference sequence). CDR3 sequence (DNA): TGTGCCAGCAGCTTCGGCCCAATCTCACTGGCGGGTAGCTCCTACGAGCAGTACTTC. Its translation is CASSFGPISLAGSSYEQYF.

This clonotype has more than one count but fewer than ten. CDR3 sequence: CAWESGQGHNEQFF. CDR3 DNA: TGTGCCTGGGAATCGGGACAGGGGCACAATGAGCAGTTCTTC. The V gene is TRBV30, the J gene TRBJ2-1, with 10 bases fitting TRBD1. The V gene end was trimmed by 5 bases and the J gene end by 5 bases; junction bases not matched to a gene: 6. Germline V lookup: CDR1 GTSNPN, CDR2 SVGIG (reference sequence). This CDR3 spans 14 amino acids.

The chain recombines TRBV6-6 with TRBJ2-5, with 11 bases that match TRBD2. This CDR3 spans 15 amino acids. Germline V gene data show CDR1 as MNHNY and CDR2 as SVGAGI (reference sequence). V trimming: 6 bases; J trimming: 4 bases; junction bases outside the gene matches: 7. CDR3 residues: CASSSSGGWGETQYF. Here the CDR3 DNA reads TGTGCCAGCAGCTCTAGCGGGGGGTGGGGAGAGACCCAGTACTTC.